Listed here are 30 T cell receptor beta chains from one sample, sequenced in a study of T cell repertoires in cytomegalovirus infection. TCRdb used MiXCR to reprocess the reads, holding one entry per CDR3 protein. The table lists around 300,000 distinct CDR3 sequences, about 23% of them singletons. Sequencing input: PBMCs. The source is a human donor in good health (CMV status not recorded). Some clones in this sample may be carry-over from other donors' samples.

The sample holds a few counts of this clonotype. V usage is TRBV15 and J usage is TRBJ1-2; tentative D call: TRBD1 (6 bases). Germline lookup yields CDR1 LNHNV and CDR2 YYDKDF (reference sequence). Trimming took off 5 bases at V and 3 bases at J, with 10 bases between the two ends. The length of the CDR3 is 13 residues. The DNA of the CDR3 is TGTGCCACCAGCCCGAGGGGGGACTATGGCTACACCTTC. It yields the protein CATSPRGDYGYTF.

This clonotype was detected many times. V gene TRBV28 combines with J gene TRBJ2-2, with D possibly matching TRBD1 (5 bases). The V end lost 6 bases, the J end lost 6 bases, and 20 bases lay between the germline ends. Germline V gene data show CDR1 as MDHEN and CDR2 as SYDVKM. The CDR3 sequence is 16 residues long. CDR3 DNA: TGTGCCAGCAGCCCCTTTGGCAGGGCGGACGCCGGGGAGCTGTTTTTT. Protein product: CASSPFGRADAGELFF.

This clonotype was observed at least ten times. The chain combines TRBV7-2 with TRBJ1-1; D is undetermined. V lost 2 bases, J lost 4 bases, and 11 bases lay in between. CDR1 is SGHTA and CDR2 is FQGNSA in the germline V gene. CDR3 size: 14 residues. The CDR3 loop is CASSLSNGATEAFF. For the CDR3, the DNA is TGTGCCAGCAGCTTAAGTAATGGTGCCACTGAAGCTTTCTTT.

V is TRBV7-2 and J is TRBJ2-1, with D possibly matching TRBD2 (6 bases). The CDR3 has 15 amino acids. V dropped 0 bases and J dropped 4 bases, with 10 bases sitting between them. The germline CDR1 and CDR2 sequences are SGHTA and FQGNSA. The CDR3 DNA follows: TGTGCCAGCAGCTTAGCCCTAGCGTCTTACAATGAGCAGTTCTTC. This sequence encodes CASSLALASYNEQFF.

The V and J genes are TRBV20-1 and TRBJ2-5; the D gene is possibly TRBD2 (5 bases). The V gene's germline CDR1 is DFQATT and CDR2 SNEGSKA (reference sequence). The V and J ends lost 2 bases and 5 bases respectively, with 12 bases between them. The CDR3 consists of 13 residues. CDR3 bases: TGCAGTGCTAGACCAACGGGATGGGAGACCCAGTACTTC. Residues: CSARPTGWETQYF.

This clonotype was seen many times. This chain links TRBV7-6 with TRBJ2-1, with D possibly TRBD2 on 5 matching bases. V lost 3 bases to trimming and J lost 6 bases, with 12 bases between them. From germline, CDR1 is SGHVS and CDR2 FNYEAQ. This CDR3 has 14 residues. CDR3 nucleotides: TGTGCCAGCAGCTTTAGCGAAATTCCCAATGAGCAGTTCTTC. It translates to CASSFSEIPNEQFF.

The chain combines TRBV6-2 or TRBV6-3 with TRBJ1-6; D is uncertain. The germline gives CDR1 MNHEY, CDR2 SVGEGT. CDR3 size: 15 residues. V shed 0 bases and J shed 9 bases, with 12 bases lying between them. The chain's CDR3 is CASSYSTLWGSPLHF. In DNA form, the CDR3 reads TGTGCCAGCAGTTACTCAACCCTTTGGGGTTCACCCCTCCACTTT.

The sample holds one count of this clonotype. This chain joins TRBV7-2 and TRBJ1-2, with D unclear. Germline V gene data show CDR1 as SGHTA and CDR2 as FQGNSA. The CDR3 contains 12 residues. V shed 4 bases and J shed 8 bases, with 11 bases lying between them. The CDR3 DNA sequence: TGTGCCAGCAGCTCGACGACCGGGGGCTACACCTTC. Its protein is CASSSTTGGYTF. Full variable domain (rest looked up from reference TRBV7-2 and TRBJ1-2): GAGVSQSPSNKVTEKGKDVELRCDPISGHTALYWYRQSLGQGLEFLIYFQGNSAPDKSGLPSDRFSAERTGGSVSTLTIQRTQQEDSAVYLCASSSTTGGYTFGSGTRLTVV.

This clonotype has a handful of counts. The chain recombines TRBV28 with TRBJ1-3; weak D call: TRBD1 (5 bases). The CDR3 covers 21 residues. Germline CDR1 MDHEN, CDR2 SYDVKM. V was shortened by 4 bases and J by 0 bases, with 28 bases between the two germline ends. The CDR3 bases are TGTGCCAGCAGTTCCGCGACGGGGACGCCCGGCGGGCTGAACTCTGGAAACACCATATATTTT. Translating gives CASSSATGTPGGLNSGNTIYF.

The chain couples TRBV14 to TRBJ1-2; D is possibly TRBD1 (5 bases). The CDR3 length is 17 residues. V was trimmed by 3 bases and J by 5 bases, leaving 22 bases between them. Looked up from germline, CDR1 is SGHDN and CDR2 is FVKESK. The CDR3 loop reads CASSQEGTGTSVYGYTF. CDR3 DNA: TGTGCCAGCAGCCAGGAAGGGACCGGGACTTCTGTTTATGGCTACACCTTC.

The chain links TRBV28 to TRBJ2-1; 11 positions agree with TRBD2. V shed 1 base, J shed 5 bases, and the junction held 10 bases outside the gene matches. The CDR3 consists of 18 residues. Germline CDR1 and CDR2: MDHEN and SYDVKM. CDR3 sequence: CASSLSWGEGLADNEQFF. The CDR3 DNA is TGTGCCAGCAGTTTATCCTGGGGGGAGGGACTAGCGGACAATGAGCAGTTCTTC. The entire variable domain, with the rest obtained from reference TRBV28 and TRBJ2-1, is as follows: DVKVTQSSRYLVKRTGEKVFLECVQDMDHENMFWYRQDPGLGLRLIYFSYDVKMKEKGDIPEGYSVSREKKERFSLILESASTNQTSMYLCASSLSWGEGLADNEQFFGPGTRLTVL.

This clonotype was detected many times. This chain connects TRBV6-6 to TRBJ2-7; 10 bases fit TRBD2. Losses at the gene ends were 2 bases for V and 1 base for J; bases not matched to a gene: 5. The CDR3 sequence is 16 residues long. The V gene's germline CDR1 is MNHNY and CDR2 SVGAGI (reference sequence). CDR3 DNA: TGTGCCAGCAGTTACAAGCTAGCGGGGGTTTCCTACGAGCAGTACTTC. Amino acid sequence: CASSYKLAGVSYEQYF.

This chain uses TRBV2 with TRBJ2-2; either TRBD1 or TRBD2 may fit D (5 bases each). Germline assignment: CDR1 SNHLY and CDR2 FYNNEI. V was trimmed by 7 bases and J by 5 bases, leaving 17 bases between them. The CDR3 is 15 amino acids. CDR3: CASTPGHLITGELFF. Written as DNA, the CDR3 is TGTGCCAGCACTCCGGGGCACCTTATAACCGGGGAGCTGTTTTTT.

This clonotype was recorded many times. The chain joins TRBV7-9 to TRBJ1-1; D not resolved. CDR3 size: 16 residues. V was pared by 2 bases and J by 1 base, with 14 bases between. The V gene's germline CDR1 is SEHNR and CDR2 FQNEAQ (reference sequence). The DNA of the CDR3 is TGTGCCAGCAGCTTACGATCATTGCGGGGGAACACTGAAGCTTTCTTT. Translating it yields CASSLRSLRGNTEAFF.

This clonotype was seen at least ten times. The chain links TRBV7-6 to TRBJ2-5, with 10 bases fitting TRBD2. The V gene end was trimmed by 4 bases and the J gene end by 2 bases; junction bases not matched to a gene: 10. The germline CDR1 and CDR2 sequences are SGHVS and FNYEAQ. The length of the CDR3 is 17 residues. CDR3 in DNA: TGTGCCAGCAGCTCGACCATTAAGCGGGGGGGGCAAGAGACCCAGTACTTC. Protein sequence: CASSSTIKRGGQETQYF.

Points on this clonotype: One end of the junction varies from germline; a read error may be responsible. This rearrangement joins TRBV24-1 to TRBJ2-2, with 8 nucleotides matching TRBD1. The CDR3 is made up of 20 amino acids. Germline V gene lookup returns CDR1 KGHDR and CDR2 SFDVKD. The CDR3 DNA reads as TGTGCCACCAGTGACCCCAGGACAGGGATGATTTTGAGGAACGCCGGGGAGCTGTTTTTT. It codes for CATSDPRTGMILRNAGELFF.

This clonotype appeared a single time. V gene TRBV20-1 combines with J gene TRBJ1-5, with a possible D match to TRBD1 (5 bases). There are 13 residues in the CDR3. V gave up 7 bases and J gave up 1 base, with 11 bases separating them. CDR1 and CDR2 (germline): DFQATT, SNEGSKA (reference sequence). The CDR3 DNA reads TGCAGTGTCAACCAGGGAAGCAATCAGCCCCAGCATTTT. Protein: CSVNQGSNQPQHF.

Only a few counts were recorded for this clonotype. V gene TRBV6-6 combines with J gene TRBJ2-7, with D perhaps being TRBD1 or TRBD2 (5 bases each). The CDR3 covers 15 residues. Germline V gene sequence: CDR1 MNHNY, CDR2 SVGAGI (reference sequence). V lost 0 bases to trimming and J lost 0 bases, with 9 bases between them. CDR3 loop: CASSYSPGTSYEQYF. The CDR3 nucleotides are TGTGCCAGCAGTTACTCGCCGGGGACCTCCTACGAGCAGTACTTC.

The sample holds many counts of this clonotype. The gene calls are TRBV12-5 and TRBJ2-5; 10 bases align to TRBD1. CDR3 length equals 18 residues. V trimming: 3 bases; J trimming: 5 bases; junction bases outside the gene matches: 15. The germline CDR1 and CDR2 sequences are LGHNT and FRNRAP. The CDR3 coding sequence is TGTGCTAGTGGTTTCACGACAGGGGGCGCGTCGGATGAGGAGACCCAGTACTTC. Translated: CASGFTTGGASDEETQYF.

The chain's CDR3 is CAISSGGQETQYF. Here the CDR3 DNA reads TGTGCCATCAGTTCAGGGGGCCAAGAGACCCAGTACTTC. The V call is TRBV10-3, the J call TRBJ2-5; 7 nucleotides agree with TRBD1. Trimming took 5 bases from V and 1 from J; bases not matched to a gene: 1. The CDR3 runs 13 residues. The V gene's germline CDR1 is ENHRY and CDR2 SYGVKD.

The table lists this clonotype with a few counts. This chain links TRBV7-2 with TRBJ2-1, with TRBD2 as a possible D gene (6 bases). CDR1 and CDR2 from the germline V gene are SGHTA and FQGNSA. Trimming took 0 bases from V and 0 from J, leaving 12 bases between them. The length of the CDR3 is 17 residues. This CDR3 reads CASSLASGKSSYNEQFF. The CDR3 DNA sequence: TGTGCCAGCAGCTTAGCTAGCGGAAAAAGCTCCTACAATGAGCAGTTCTTC.

V usage is TRBV7-2 and J usage is TRBJ2-1; 7 bases fit TRBD1. Trimming took 5 bases from V and 9 from J; bases not matched to a gene: 7. The CDR3 spans 13 residues. Germline assignment: CDR1 SGHTA and CDR2 FQGNSA. The CDR3 spells CASSPWTGGEQFF. CDR3 sequence (DNA): TGTGCCAGCAGCCCCTGGACAGGAGGTGAGCAGTTCTTC.

This clonotype was seen a handful of times. This rearrangement joins TRBV5-4 to TRBJ2-7; 8 positions agree with TRBD2. Germline-derived CDR1 and CDR2 are SGHNT and YYREEE (reference sequence). CDR3 length: 14 amino acids. V trimming: 2 bases; J trimming: 2 bases; junction bases outside the gene matches: 3. The CDR3 nucleotides read TGTGCCAGCAGCTTTATAGCGGGAACCTACGAGCAGTACTTC. It codes for CASSFIAGTYEQYF. The whole variable domain, filled in from reference TRBV5-4 and TRBJ2-7, reads ETGVTQSPTHLIKTRGQQVTLRCSSQSGHNTVSWYQQALGQGPQFIFQYYREEENGRGNFPPRFSGLQFPNYSSELNVNALELDDSALYLCASSFIAGTYEQYFGPGTRLTVT.

As to this clonotype: The conserved phenylalanine or tryptophan is not found at the CDR3 terminus, so this likely reflects a read error. The chain uses TRBV7-2 and TRBJ1-1, with 7 nucleotides matching TRBD1. Trimming took 2 bases from V and 4 from J; bases not matched to a gene: 7. The CDR3 runs 15 residues. The germline gives CDR1 SGHTA, CDR2 FQGNSA. The CDR3: CASSLHVTGLTEAFC. The CDR3 nucleotides read TGTGCCAGCAGCTTACACGTGACAGGGCTCACTGAAGCTTTCTGT.

Points on this clonotype: A single base separates this from a much larger clone, so it may be a read error. V gene TRBV7-2 combines with J gene TRBJ2-5; D is undetermined. Germline V gives CDR1 SGHTA, CDR2 FQGNSA. This CDR3 contains 14 residues. V was shortened by 5 bases and J by 5 bases, with 15 bases between the two germline ends. In DNA form, the CDR3 reads TGTGCCAGCAGCGTGGGTTATGTGGGGGAGACCCAGTACTTC. Its protein is CASSVGYVGETQYF.

This clonotype was recorded a few times. The J gene is TRBJ1-3, the V gene TRBV28; TRBD1 matches at 7 bases. The V gene end was trimmed by 4 bases and the J gene end by 7 bases; junction bases not matched to a gene: 7. The CDR3 runs 14 residues. Germline values: CDR1 MDHEN, CDR2 SYDVKM. CDR3 protein: CASSYRGGRNTIYF. The DNA for the CDR3 is TGTGCCAGCAGTTACAGGGGAGGTAGGAACACCATATATTTT. Drawing the rest from reference TRBV28 and TRBJ1-3, the complete variable domain is DVKVTQSSRYLVKRTGEKVFLECVQDMDHENMFWYRQDPGLGLRLIYFSYDVKMKEKGDIPEGYSVSREKKERFSLILESASTNQTSMYLCASSYRGGRNTIYFGEGSWLTVV.

This clonotype occurred a few times. This chain joins TRBV29-1 and TRBJ2-7; TRBD1 agrees at 7 bases. Per the germline V gene, CDR1 is SQVTM and CDR2 is ANQGSEA. The junction had 8 bases not matched to a gene; V was cut back by 6 bases and J by 0 bases. The CDR3 is made up of 14 amino acids. This CDR3 is CSVDLTGSSYEQYF. The CDR3 DNA reads as TGCAGCGTGGACCTGACAGGGAGCTCCTACGAGCAGTACTTC.

This clonotype was seen repeatedly, ten times or more. The rearrangement uses TRBV7-9 and TRBJ2-6; 7 bases align to TRBD1. Looked up from germline, CDR1 is SEHNR and CDR2 is FQNEAQ (reference sequence). This CDR3 comprises 18 residues. V dropped 8 bases and J dropped 0; count of bases not matched to a gene: 13. Here the CDR3 DNA reads TGTGCCAGCGGAAACTCGGGACAGAGTTTCTCTGGGGCCAACGTCCTGACTTTC. Its translation is CASGNSGQSFSGANVLTF.

This chain's CDR3 is CASSVRLQGSEQYF. CDR3 sequence (DNA): TGTGCCAGTAGTGTTCGCTTACAGGGTTCCGAGCAGTACTTC. This chain links TRBV19 with TRBJ2-7, with D possibly being TRBD1 (6 bases). The V end lost 5 bases, the J end lost 6 bases, and 17 bases lay between the germline ends. Germline V CDR1 and CDR2: LNHDA, SQIVND (reference sequence). CDR3 length: 14 residues.

CDR3 bases: TGTGCCAGTATGTACCACCCGCAAACCGGGGAGCTGTTTTTT. Amino acids: CASMYHPQTGELFF. This sequence joins TRBV19 and TRBJ2-2; D not certain. CDR1 LNHDA and CDR2 SQIVND come from the germline V gene (reference sequence). The germline V and J ends were trimmed by 7 bases and 5 bases, with 14 bases remaining between them. CDR3 length: 14 amino acids.